Presented here are 25 T cell receptor beta chains from one specimen sequenced in a study of technical replicates of blood from four donors. TCRdb's table, derived via immunoSEQ multiplex PCR, lists solely in-frame clones and lacks some. The table records 60,000 to 85,000 clones, 91% of them present only once. Sequencing was carried out using T cells isolated from PBMCs. Receptors originate from a human donor in good health.

This chain links TRBV28 with TRBJ1-2, with 12 positions matching TRBD1. Germline CDR1 MDHEN, CDR2 SYDVKM. V shed 5 bases, J shed 8 bases, and the junction held 12 bases outside the gene matches. CDR3 length: 16 amino acids. The CDR3 protein is CASSRTGTGGVGGYTF. CDR3 DNA: TGTGCCAGCAGTCGAACCGGGACAGGGGGCGTCGGAGGCTACACCTTC.

The chain is built from TRBV6-5 and TRBJ1-2; TRBD1 might be the D (5 bases). CDR3 size: 12 residues. V gave up 8 bases and J gave up 8 bases, with 15 bases separating them. CDR1 MNHEY and CDR2 SVGAGI come from the germline V gene. The CDR3 protein is CASGGRVVGYTF. DNA of the CDR3: TGTGCCAGCGGGGGGAGGGTTGTGGGCTACACCTTC.

The J gene is TRBJ1-1, the V gene TRBV5-4; D gene uncertain. Trimming stripped 1 base from V and 0 bases from J, with 10 bases between. The CDR3 is 15 amino acids. Germline CDR1 reads SGHNT; CDR2 reads YYREEE (reference sequence). CDR3 bases: TGTGCCAGCAGCTTGATCGGTCTGATGAACACTGAAGCTTTCTTT. It is translated as CASSLIGLMNTEAFF.

J is TRBJ2-1 and V is TRBV19, with D possibly matching TRBD2 (5 bases). This CDR3 comprises 15 residues. Germline V CDR1 and CDR2: LNHDA, SQIVND (reference sequence). V shed 7 bases and J shed 1 base, with 14 bases lying between them. In DNA, the CDR3 is TGTGCCAGTAACCTAGCTTTTAGTTCCTACAATGAGCAGTTCTTC. Translated, it gives CASNLAFSSYNEQFF.

The chain recombines TRBV15 with TRBJ2-7, with 9 bases identical to TRBD2. The germline gives CDR1 LNHNV, CDR2 YYDKDF (reference sequence). V lost 3 bases to trimming and J lost 5 bases; unmatched junction nucleotides: 11. This CDR3 has 16 amino acids. The CDR3 nucleotides read TGTGCCACCAGCAGGTCGGCGGGAGGGCCTCGTAACGAGCAGTACTTC. Protein: CATSRSAGGPRNEQYF.

V and J are TRBV2 and TRBJ2-7, with D possibly matching TRBD1 (5 bases). Deletions cut 6 bases from V and 2 bases from J, with 11 bases between. Per germline, CDR1 SNHLY and CDR2 FYNNEI. CDR3 length equals 13 residues. CDR3 region: CASSETGTYEQYF. Here the CDR3 DNA reads TGTGCCAGCAGCGAAACAGGAACCTACGAGCAGTACTTC.

The rearrangement links TRBV7-9 to TRBJ2-1; D is uncertain. Germline assignment: CDR1 SEHNR and CDR2 FQNEAQ (reference sequence). V was shortened by 0 bases and J by 5 bases, with 8 bases between the two germline ends. The CDR3 has 14 amino acids. The CDR3 region has the DNA TGTGCCAGCAGCTTAGCTGTGAGCGACAATGAGCAGTTCTTC. Its translation is CASSLAVSDNEQFF.

The V call is TRBV2, the J call TRBJ2-1, with TRBD2 matching 7 bases. CDR3 size: 13 residues. Germline loops: CDR1 SNHLY, CDR2 FYNNEI. V shed 7 bases and J 5 bases; nucleotides not matched to a gene: 5. CDR3 protein: CASMWAGDNEQFF. The CDR3, as DNA: TGTGCCAGCATGTGGGCGGGAGACAATGAGCAGTTCTTC.

This clone has only one observation. The chain joins TRBV18 to TRBJ2-7; 12 bases agree with TRBD2. The CDR3 consists of 16 residues. With V trimmed by 3 bases and J by 0 bases, 3 bases remained unmatched. The V gene's germline CDR1 is KGHSH and CDR2 LQKENI. DNA of the CDR3: TGTGCCAGCTCACCCAGACTAGCGGGGGCCTCCTACGAGCAGTACTTC. It specifies CASSPRLAGASYEQYF.

This chain connects TRBV9 to TRBJ2-1; D is unresolved. CDR3 size: 15 residues. The V end lost 0 bases, the J end lost 2 bases, and 9 bases lay between the germline ends. Germline assignment: CDR1 SGDLS and CDR2 YYNGEE. This CDR3 reads CASSVDVGTYNEQFF. CDR3 coding DNA: TGTGCCAGCAGCGTAGACGTGGGCACCTACAATGAGCAGTTCTTC.

CDR3 loop: CAWSTGREVAKNIQYF. In DNA form, the CDR3 reads TGTGCCTGGAGTACGGGGCGGGAGGTAGCCAAAAACATTCAGTACTTC. The V call is TRBV30, the J call TRBJ2-4; 8 positions match TRBD2. Germline V gene sequence: CDR1 GTSNPN, CDR2 SVGIG (reference sequence). V gave up 2 bases and J gave up 0 bases; unmatched junction bases: 6. There are 16 residues in the CDR3.

The rearrangement joins TRBV21-1 to TRBJ2-7; TRBD1, the table's D call, lacks a check against the DNA. TRBV21-1 is tagged as a pseudogene. The CDR3 runs 15 residues. The CDR3 region is CAYKPIRGQGFEQYF. The DNA for the CDR3 is TGTGCCTACAAACCAATTCGCGGACAGGGATTCGAGCAGTACTTC.

The CDR3 DNA reads as TGTGCCAGCAGCCCCGGACAGGGTGACACTGAAGCTTTCTTT. It encodes CASSPGQGDTEAFF. The chain has TRBV9 and TRBJ1-1, with 8 bases identical to TRBD1. The CDR3 runs to 14 residues. The junction had 5 bases not matched to a gene; V was cut back by 4 bases and J by 3 bases. CDR1 and CDR2 from the germline V gene are SGDLS and YYNGEE.

The rearrangement uses TRBV6-1 and TRBJ2-7, with D perhaps TRBD2 (5 bases). Trimming left V 9 bases short and J 3 bases short, with 9 bases between. This CDR3 has 11 residues. Per germline, CDR1 MNHNS and CDR2 SASEGT. CDR3 bases: TGTGCCAGTACCGGGGTCTACGAGCAGTACTTC. Translation gives CASTGVYEQYF.

This sequence joins TRBV11-3 and TRBJ1-2, with TRBD1 matching over 7 bases. V lost 3 bases to trimming and J lost 8 bases; unmatched junction nucleotides: 6. This CDR3 contains 13 residues. Germline V CDR1 and CDR2: SGHNT, YENEEA. CDR3 sequence: CASSLTTGTGYTF. The CDR3 DNA reads as TGTGCCAGCAGCTTGACGACAGGGACAGGCTACACCTTC.

This clone turned up a few times. This chain joins TRBV10-3 and TRBJ2-7; 9 nucleotides line up with TRBD2. This CDR3 comprises 13 residues. Germline V gene lookup returns CDR1 ENHRY and CDR2 SYGVKD. Unmatched junction bases numbered 10, after V lost 10 bases and J lost 6 bases. Written as DNA, the CDR3 is TGTGCCACCTACCTGGCGGGAGGGAGCGAGCAGTACTTC. Translation gives CATYLAGGSEQYF.

V usage is TRBV4-2 and J usage is TRBJ2-1; 13 nucleotides align to TRBD2. The V segment lost 0 bases and the J segment 10 bases; nucleotides outside the gene matches: 9. CDR3 length: 17 residues. Germline values: CDR1 LGHNA, CDR2 YNFKEQ. The CDR3 here is CASSQDWTSGSFEEQFF. The DNA for the CDR3 is TGTGCCAGCAGCCAAGACTGGACTAGCGGGAGCTTCGAAGAGCAGTTCTTC.

This sequence joins TRBV7-7 and TRBJ2-5, with a possible D match to TRBD2 (5 bases). This CDR3 contains 14 residues. Deletions cut 4 bases from V and 5 bases from J, with 14 bases between. CDR1 and CDR2 (germline): SSHAT, FNYEAQ (reference sequence). The CDR3 sequence is CASSSRGLLETQYF. In nucleotides, the CDR3 is TGTGCCAGCAGCTCCCGGGGTCTGTTGGAGACCCAGTACTTC. Together with reference TRBV7-7 and TRBJ2-5, the CDR3 gives the full variable domain: GAGVSQSPRYKVTKRGQDVTLRCDPISSHATLYWYQQALGQGPEFLTYFNYEAQPDKSGLPSDRFSAERPEGSISTLTIQRTEQRDSAMYRCASSSRGLLETQYFGPGTRLLVL.

The chain employs TRBV5-6 and TRBJ2-7, with D unresolved. The germline V and J ends were trimmed by 2 bases and 3 bases, with 6 bases remaining between them. CDR1 is SGHDT, CDR2 YYEEEE, per germline. CDR3 length: 12 residues. This chain's CDR3 is CASSLQNYEQYF. In nucleotides, the CDR3 is TGTGCCAGCAGCTTACAGAACTACGAGCAGTACTTC.

The chain joins TRBV27 to TRBJ2-1, with D possibly matching TRBD2 (5 bases). CDR1 and CDR2 (germline): MNHEY, SMNVEV (reference sequence). The CDR3 covers 12 residues. Trimming stripped 2 bases from V and 9 bases from J, with 8 bases between. This CDR3 is CASSLRDREQFF. In nucleotides, the CDR3 is TGTGCCAGCAGTTTACGGGATCGTGAGCAGTTCTTC.

The chain joins TRBV7-9 to TRBJ2-7; D might be TRBD2 (5 bases). The V gene lost 1 base and the J gene lost 4 bases, with 14 bases spanning the gap. The germline CDR1 and CDR2 sequences are SEHNR and FQNEAQ (reference sequence). CDR3 length: 15 residues. The CDR3 here is CASSLVEGSIYEQYF. Written as DNA, the CDR3 is TGTGCCAGCAGCTTAGTGGAAGGGAGCATTTACGAGCAGTACTTC.

The chain couples TRBV27 to TRBJ2-7, with 7 nucleotides matching TRBD1. J gave up 2 bases and V 4 bases, and 2 bases lay outside the gene matches. Germline V gene sequence: CDR1 MNHEY, CDR2 SMNVEV (reference sequence). The CDR3 runs to 13 residues. CDR3: CASSSGQTYEQYF. The CDR3 nucleotides read TGTGCCAGCAGTTCGGGACAGACCTACGAGCAGTACTTC.

This rearrangement joins TRBV7-2 to TRBJ1-3; the match to TRBD1 covers 7 bases. Unmatched junction bases numbered 11, after V lost 5 bases and J lost 4 bases. CDR3 length: 16 amino acids. Germline-derived CDR1 and CDR2 are SGHTA and FQGNSA. The CDR3 region is CASSPRAGRGGNTIYF. The CDR3, as DNA: TGTGCCAGCAGCCCACGGGCTGGCAGGGGGGGAAACACCATATATTTT.

The chain combines TRBV28 with TRBJ2-7; 7 positions agree with TRBD1. Germline V lookup: CDR1 MDHEN, CDR2 SYDVKM. The trim removed 2 bases at V and 3 bases at J, leaving 16 bases unmatched. The CDR3 sequence is 18 residues long. The CDR3 loop reads CASSLNHLLGQTLYEQYF. The CDR3 coding sequence is TGTGCCAGCAGTTTAAACCATCTCTTGGGACAGACACTCTACGAGCAGTACTTC. Together with reference TRBV28 and TRBJ2-7, the CDR3 gives the full variable domain: DVKVTQSSRYLVKRTGEKVFLECVQDMDHENMFWYRQDPGLGLRLIYFSYDVKMKEKGDIPEGYSVSREKKERFSLILESASTNQTSMYLCASSLNHLLGQTLYEQYFGPGTRLTVT.

The rearrangement links TRBV10-1 to TRBJ2-2; no firm D call. The V end was cut by 4 bases, the J end by 3 bases, with 6 bases between. The CDR3 consists of 13 residues. Germline-derived CDR1 and CDR2 are WNHNN and SYGVQD (reference sequence). The CDR3 sequence: CASSASYTGELFF. For the CDR3, the DNA is TGCGCCAGCAGTGCCTCTTACACCGGGGAGCTGTTTTTT.